What follows is one T cell receptor (beta chain) and its context. This CDR3 spans 16 amino acids. The data stem from a study of blood T cell repertoires in COVID-19. Background on the study: Donors in the United States, Italy and Spain gave samples during acute or convalescent COVID-19.

In terms of age and location, participants ranged from roughly 18 to 90 years and lived in about 25 US areas. A COVID-19 case was met by exposed participants within 2 weeks before study entry. This table comes from immunoSEQ multiplex PCR, and its TCRdb copy is limited to in-frame clones, with some not included. The data contain under 400,000 clones, 88% of them singletons. This chain connects TRBV21-1 to TRBJ1-5. TRBV21-1 is reported as a pseudogene. Sequencing was carried out using PBMCs or T cells enriched from blood (not recorded which). The sequence came from a woman in her 30s who had been exposed to COVID-19. For the CDR3, the DNA is TGTGCCAGCAGCAAATTTGGGACTTATGGTAATCAGCCCCAGCATTTT. This translates into CASSKFGTYGNQPQHF.